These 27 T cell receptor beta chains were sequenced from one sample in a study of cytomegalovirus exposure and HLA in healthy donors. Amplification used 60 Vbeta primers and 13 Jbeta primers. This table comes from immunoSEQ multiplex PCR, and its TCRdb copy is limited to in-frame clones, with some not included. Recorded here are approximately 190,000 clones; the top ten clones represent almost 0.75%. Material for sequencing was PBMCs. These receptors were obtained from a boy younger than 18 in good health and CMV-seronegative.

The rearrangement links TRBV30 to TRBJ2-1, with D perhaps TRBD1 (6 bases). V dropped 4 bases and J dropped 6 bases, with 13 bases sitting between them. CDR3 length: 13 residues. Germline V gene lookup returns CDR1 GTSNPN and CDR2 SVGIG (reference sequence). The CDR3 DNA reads TGTGCCTGGAATACAGGGCCGGGCAATGAGCAGTTCTTC. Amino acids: CAWNTGPGNEQFF.

The CDR3 bases are TGCGCCAGCAGCCCCGCCCAGTTTACATCCACCGGGGAGCAGTACTTC. Translating gives CASSPAQFTSTGEQYF. The chain joins TRBV5-1 to TRBJ2-7; D not certain. This CDR3 has 16 residues. Trimming cost V 4 bases and J 7 bases, with 24 bases left between them. Germline assignment: CDR1 SGHRS and CDR2 YFSETQ.

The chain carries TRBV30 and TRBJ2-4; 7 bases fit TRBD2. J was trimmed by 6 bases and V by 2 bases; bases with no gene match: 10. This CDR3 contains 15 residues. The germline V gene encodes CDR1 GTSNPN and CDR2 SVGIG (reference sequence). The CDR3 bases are TGTGCCTGGAGTAAAAGAACACCGGGGGGAAACATTCAGTACTTC. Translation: CAWSKRTPGGNIQYF.

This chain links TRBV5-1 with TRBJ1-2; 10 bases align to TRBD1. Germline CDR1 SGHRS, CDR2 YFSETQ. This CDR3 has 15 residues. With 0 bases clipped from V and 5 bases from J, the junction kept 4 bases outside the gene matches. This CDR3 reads CASSLEGQGDYGYTF. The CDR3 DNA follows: TGCGCCAGCAGCTTGGAAGGACAGGGGGATTATGGCTACACCTTC.

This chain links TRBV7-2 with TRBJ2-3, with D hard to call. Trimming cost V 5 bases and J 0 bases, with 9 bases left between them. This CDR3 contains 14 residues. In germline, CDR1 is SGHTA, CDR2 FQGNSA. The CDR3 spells CASSPGPSTDTQYF. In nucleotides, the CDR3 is TGTGCCAGCAGCCCAGGCCCTAGCACAGATACGCAGTATTTT.

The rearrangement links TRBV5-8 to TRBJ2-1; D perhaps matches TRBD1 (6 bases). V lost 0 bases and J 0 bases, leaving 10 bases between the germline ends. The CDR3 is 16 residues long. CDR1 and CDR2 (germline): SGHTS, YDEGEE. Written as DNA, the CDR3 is TGTGCCAGCAGCTTGGTTGGGGGCCTCTCCTACAATGAGCAGTTCTTC. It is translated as CASSLVGGLSYNEQFF.

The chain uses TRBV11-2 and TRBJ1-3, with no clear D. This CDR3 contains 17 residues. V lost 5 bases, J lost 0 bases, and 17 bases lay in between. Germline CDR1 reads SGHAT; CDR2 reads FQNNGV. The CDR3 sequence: CASSHLRRRSSGNTIYF. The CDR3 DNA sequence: TGTGCCAGCAGCCACCTTCGGCGGAGATCCTCTGGAAACACCATATATTTT.

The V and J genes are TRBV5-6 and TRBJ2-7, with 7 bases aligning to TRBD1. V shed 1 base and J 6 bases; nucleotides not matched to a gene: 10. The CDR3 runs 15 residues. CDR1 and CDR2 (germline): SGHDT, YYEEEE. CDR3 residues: CASSLIDREKGEQYF. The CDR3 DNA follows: TGTGCCAGCAGCTTGATTGACAGGGAGAAGGGCGAGCAGTACTTC.

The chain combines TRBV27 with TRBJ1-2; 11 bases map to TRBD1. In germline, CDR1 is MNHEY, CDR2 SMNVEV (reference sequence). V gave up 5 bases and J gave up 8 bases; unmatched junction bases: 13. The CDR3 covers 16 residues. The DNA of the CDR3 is TGTGCCAGCAGTCTAAATACCGGGACAGGGGGATACGGCTACACCTTC. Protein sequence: CASSLNTGTGGYGYTF.

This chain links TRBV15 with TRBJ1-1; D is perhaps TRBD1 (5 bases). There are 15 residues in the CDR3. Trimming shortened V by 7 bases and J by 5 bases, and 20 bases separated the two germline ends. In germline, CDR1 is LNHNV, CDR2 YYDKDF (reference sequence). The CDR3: CATMGPKGWGTEAFF. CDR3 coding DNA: TGTGCCACCATGGGGCCCAAAGGTTGGGGAACTGAAGCTTTCTTT.

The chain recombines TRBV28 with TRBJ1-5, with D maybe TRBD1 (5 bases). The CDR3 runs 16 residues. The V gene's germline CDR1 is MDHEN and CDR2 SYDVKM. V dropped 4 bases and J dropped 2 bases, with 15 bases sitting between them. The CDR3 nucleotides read TGTGCCAGCAGTTCCTCCCCTGACAGTGGCAATCAGCCCCAGCATTTT. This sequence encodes CASSSSPDSGNQPQHF.

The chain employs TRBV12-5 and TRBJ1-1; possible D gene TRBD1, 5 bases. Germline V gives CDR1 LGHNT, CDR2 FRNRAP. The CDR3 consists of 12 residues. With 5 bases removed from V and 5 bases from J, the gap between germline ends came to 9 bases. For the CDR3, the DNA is TGTGCTAGTGGTCTTGGGGGGACTGAAGCTTTCTTT. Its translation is CASGLGGTEAFF.

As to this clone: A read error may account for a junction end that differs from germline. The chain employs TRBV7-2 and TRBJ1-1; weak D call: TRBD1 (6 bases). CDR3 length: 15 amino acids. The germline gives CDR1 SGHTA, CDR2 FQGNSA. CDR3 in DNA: TGTGCCCGCAGCTTCCTTAGGGGGATGAACACTGAAGCTTTCTTT. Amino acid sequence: CARSFLRGMNTEAFF.

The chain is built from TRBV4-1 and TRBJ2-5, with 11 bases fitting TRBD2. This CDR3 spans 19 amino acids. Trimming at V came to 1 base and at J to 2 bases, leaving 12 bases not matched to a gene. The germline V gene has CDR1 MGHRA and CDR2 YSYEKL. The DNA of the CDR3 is TGCGCCAGCAGCCAAGGTGAGGGGTTTGGGACTAGCGGACAAGAGACCCAGTACTTC. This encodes CASSQGEGFGTSGQETQYF.

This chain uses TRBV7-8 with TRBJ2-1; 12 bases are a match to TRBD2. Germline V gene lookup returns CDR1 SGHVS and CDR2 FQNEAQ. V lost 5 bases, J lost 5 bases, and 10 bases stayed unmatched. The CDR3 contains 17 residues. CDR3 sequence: CASSPETTSGGHNEQFF. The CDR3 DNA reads TGTGCCAGCAGCCCCGAAACGACTAGCGGGGGCCACAATGAGCAGTTCTTC.

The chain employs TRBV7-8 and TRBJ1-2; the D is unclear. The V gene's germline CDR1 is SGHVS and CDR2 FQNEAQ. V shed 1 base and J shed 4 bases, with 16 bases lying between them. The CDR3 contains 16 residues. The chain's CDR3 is CASSLGDSIASYGYTF. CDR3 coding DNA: TGTGCCAGCAGCTTAGGAGACTCAATTGCAAGCTATGGCTACACCTTC.

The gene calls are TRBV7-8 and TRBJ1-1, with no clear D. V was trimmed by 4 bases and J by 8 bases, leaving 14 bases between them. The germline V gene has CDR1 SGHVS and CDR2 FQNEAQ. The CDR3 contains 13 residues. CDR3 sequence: CASSSDFGYEAFF. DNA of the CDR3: TGTGCCAGCAGCTCCGACTTCGGATACGAAGCTTTCTTT.

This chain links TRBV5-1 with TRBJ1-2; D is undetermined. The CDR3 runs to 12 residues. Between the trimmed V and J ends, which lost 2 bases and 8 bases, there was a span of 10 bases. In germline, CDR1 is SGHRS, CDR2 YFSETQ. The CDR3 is CASSFSEAGYTF. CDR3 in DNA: TGCGCCAGCAGCTTTAGCGAGGCGGGCTACACCTTC.

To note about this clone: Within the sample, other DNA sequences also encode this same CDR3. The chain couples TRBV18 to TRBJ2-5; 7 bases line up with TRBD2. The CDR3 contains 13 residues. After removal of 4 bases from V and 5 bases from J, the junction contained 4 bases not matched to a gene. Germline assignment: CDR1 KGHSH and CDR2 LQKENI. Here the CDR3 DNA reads TGTGCCAGCTCACTCTCCGGGGGGGAGACCCAGTACTTC. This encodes CASSLSGGETQYF.

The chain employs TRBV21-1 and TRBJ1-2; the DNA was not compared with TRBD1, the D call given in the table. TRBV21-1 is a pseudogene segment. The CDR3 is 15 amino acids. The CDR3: CASIPRGQGFYGYTF. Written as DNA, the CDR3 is TGTGCCAGCATCCCGAGGGGACAGGGGTTCTATGGCTACACCTTC.

CDR3 bases: TGCAGCGTTACAGGGGGCGGCACCGGGGAGCTGTTTTTT. Its protein product is CSVTGGGTGELFF. V is TRBV29-1 and J is TRBJ2-2; 9 nucleotides align to TRBD1. This CDR3 has 13 amino acids. V lost 5 bases and J lost 4; bases outside the gene matches: 2. Germline lookup yields CDR1 SQVTM and CDR2 ANQGSEA.

CDR3 DNA sequence: TGTGCCAGCAGTGAAGACCACTCTAGGAGCAGTGGCTCTCAAGAGACCCAGTACTTC. The encoded protein is CASSEDHSRSSGSQETQYF. V usage is TRBV2 and J usage is TRBJ2-5; D not resolved. Trimming pared 1 base from V and 2 bases from J, leaving 23 bases between. The CDR3 is 19 residues long. Germline values: CDR1 SNHLY, CDR2 FYNNEI.

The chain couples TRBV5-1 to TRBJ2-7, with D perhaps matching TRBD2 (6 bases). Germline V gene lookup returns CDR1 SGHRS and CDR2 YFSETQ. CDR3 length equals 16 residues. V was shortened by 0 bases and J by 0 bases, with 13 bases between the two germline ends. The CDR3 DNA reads TGCGCCAGCAGCTTGGGGGGACTGGGAAGCTCCTACGAGCAGTACTTC. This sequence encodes CASSLGGLGSSYEQYF.

CDR3 coding DNA: TGTGCCAGCAGCGTGACTAGCGCTGGGAATGAGCAGTTCTTC. Translated, it gives CASSVTSAGNEQFF. The V and J genes are TRBV9 and TRBJ2-1; 8 positions match TRBD2. CDR3 length equals 14 residues. V shed 2 bases, J shed 7 bases, and the junction held 5 bases outside the gene matches. Germline CDR1 and CDR2: SGDLS and YYNGEE. Looking up the rest from reference TRBV9 and TRBJ2-1 gives the full variable domain: DSGVTQTPKHLITATGQRVTLRCSPRSGDLSVYWYQQSLDQGLQFLIQYYNGEERAKGNILERFSAQQFPDLHSELNLSSLELGDSALYFCASSVTSAGNEQFFGPGTRLTVL.

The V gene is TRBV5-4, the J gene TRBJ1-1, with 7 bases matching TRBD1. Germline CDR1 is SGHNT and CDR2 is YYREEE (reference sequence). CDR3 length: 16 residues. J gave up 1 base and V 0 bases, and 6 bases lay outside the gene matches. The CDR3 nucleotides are TGTGCCAGCAGCTTGGGTGCCGGGACAGCGAACACTGAAGCTTTCTTT. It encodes CASSLGAGTANTEAFF.

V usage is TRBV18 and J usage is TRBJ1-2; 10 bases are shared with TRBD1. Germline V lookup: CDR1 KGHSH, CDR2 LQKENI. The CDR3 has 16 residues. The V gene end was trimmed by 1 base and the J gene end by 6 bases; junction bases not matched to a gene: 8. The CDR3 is CASSPLKVTGGHGYTF. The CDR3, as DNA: TGTGCCAGCTCACCACTTAAGGTGACAGGGGGCCATGGCTACACCTTC.

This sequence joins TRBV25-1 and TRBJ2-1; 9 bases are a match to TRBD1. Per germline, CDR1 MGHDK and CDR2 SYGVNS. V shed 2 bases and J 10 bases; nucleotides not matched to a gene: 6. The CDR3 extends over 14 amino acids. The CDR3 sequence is CASSELTGGVEQFF. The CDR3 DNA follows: TGTGCCAGCAGTGAACTAACAGGGGGCGTAGAGCAGTTCTTC.